The following is a T cell receptor (beta chain) sequence with its context. The repertoire was sequenced with immunoSEQ multiplex PCR; TCRdb's copy has only in-frame clones and lacks some. The data show approximately 91,000 clones, approximately 82% seen once. Germline CDR1 reads MNHEY; CDR2 reads SMNVEV (reference sequence). The CDR3 is 13 residues long. Trimming took 6 bases from V and 1 from J, leaving 8 bases between them. This sample stems from a study of PD-L1 blockade in urothelial cancer. Across the whole study: Atezolizumab 1,200 mg was given intravenously every 3 weeks, starting 2014. The analyses of blood took place 3 weeks (second dose) and 6 weeks after treatment start.

Time point denoted: peripheral blood 6 weeks after treatment start. The TCR was taken from a man between 65 and 79 years old with urothelial cancer. The chain uses TRBV27 and TRBJ2-3; D may be TRBD2 (5 bases). The sequencing used PBMCs, collected around atezolizumab (anti-PD-L1) treatment. The CDR3 protein is CASRLLGTDTQYF. The CDR3 DNA reads TGTGCCAGCAGGCTACTAGGCACAGATACGCAGTATTTT.